The T cell receptor beta chain under discussion was sequenced for a study of T cells after yellow fever vaccination. Whole-study context: Fractions low in cell number were prepared with SMART-Seq v4 Ultra Low Input. The study, taken as a whole, reports: Although most clonotypes did not, a small share appeared in both CD4 and CD8 compartments.

5'RACE template switching added a universal primer site and UMIs to TCR cDNA. A single record per CDR3 protein comes from TCRdb applying MiXCR to the 5' RACE reads. The sample holds some 100,000 distinct CDR3 sequences; roughly 7.9% are singletons and the top ten take more than 2.5%. This CDR3 is 13 amino acids long. The V end lost 6 bases, the J end lost 3 bases, and 10 bases lay between the germline ends. Germline CDR1 KGHSH, CDR2 LQKENI. In its sample, this clonotype was seen many times. Its antigen is undetermined. The clonotype originates from a man between 18 and 29 years old who received the YFV17D yellow fever vaccine. The chain recombines TRBV18 with TRBJ2-3; D call uncertain. Specimen: CD4+ T cells sorted from PBMCs, collected around 45 days after the first yellow fever vaccination. The chain's CDR3 is CASSLITTDTQYF. The CDR3, as DNA: TGTGCCAGCTCTCTCATAACAACAGATACGCAGTATTTT.